This entry is about one T cell receptor beta chain. Antigen unknown. Method: immunoSEQ multiplex PCR; TCRdb's copy keeps in-frame clones and lacks some. The table lists over a thousand clones, roughly 96% of them singletons, with roughly 14% in the top ten. This sample is part of a study of T cell clonotyping in hematopoietic cell transplantation. Regarding the study as a whole: At the given depth, recipient repertoires were over 97% de novo clonotypes. CD4 and CD8 repertoire contributions could not be separated without sorting.

The length of the CDR3 is 15 residues. CDR1 and CDR2 (germline): MNHNS, SASEGT. V lost 6 bases and J 1 base, leaving 13 bases between the germline ends. The origin of this receptor is a young adult male patient who had an allogeneic stem cell transplant from a related donor, so the T cells may come from the graft donor. Some clones in this sample may be carry-over from other donors' samples. The genes are TRBV6-1 and TRBJ1-5, with TRBD1 as a possible D gene (5 bases). Sequencing used PBMCs, obtained 30 days after allogeneic stem cell transplant. The DNA for the CDR3 is TGTGCCAGCAGGACAGACCCCCTAAGCAATCAGCCCCAGCATTTT. Translated: CASRTDPLSNQPQHF.